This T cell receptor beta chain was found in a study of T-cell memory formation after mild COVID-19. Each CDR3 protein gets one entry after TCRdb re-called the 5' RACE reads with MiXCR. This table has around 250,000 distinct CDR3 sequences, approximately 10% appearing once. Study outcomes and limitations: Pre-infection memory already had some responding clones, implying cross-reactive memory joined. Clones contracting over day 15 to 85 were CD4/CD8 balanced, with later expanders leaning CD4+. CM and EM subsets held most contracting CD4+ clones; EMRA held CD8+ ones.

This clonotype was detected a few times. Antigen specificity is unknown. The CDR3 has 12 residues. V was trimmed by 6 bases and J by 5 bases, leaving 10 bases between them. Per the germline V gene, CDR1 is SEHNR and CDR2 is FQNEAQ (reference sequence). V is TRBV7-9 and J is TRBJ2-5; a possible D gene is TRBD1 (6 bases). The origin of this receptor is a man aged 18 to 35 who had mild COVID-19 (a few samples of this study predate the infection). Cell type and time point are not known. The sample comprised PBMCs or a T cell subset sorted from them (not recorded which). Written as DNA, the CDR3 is TGTGCCAGCAGGCTCACAGGGGAGACCCAGTACTTC. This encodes CASRLTGETQYF.